This is a list of T cell receptor beta chains from one sample in a study of blood T cell repertoires in COVID-19. The repertoire was sequenced with immunoSEQ multiplex PCR; TCRdb's copy has only in-frame clones and lacks some. This table has about 83,000 clones, about 82% appearing once. Sequenced material: peripheral blood. The receptors derive from a man between 50 and 59 years old with active COVID-19. Both conserved end residues are part of each CDR3. A D gene is named only where the DNA matches it firmly. The size field is filled for only some rows; it gives once, few, many or a size class.

abundance,v_gene,j_gene,d_gene,CDR3aa,CDR3nt
.,TRBV7-2,TRBJ1-6,TRBD1,CASSPTGQGGSPLHF,TGTGCCAGCAGCCCAACTGGACAGGGAGGATCACCCCTCCACTTT
.,TRBV28,TRBJ1-3,.,CASSRGLISGNTIYF,TGTGCCAGCAGCCGAGGACTGATCTCTGGAAACACCATATATTTT
once,TRBV19,TRBJ2-3,TRBD1,CASSTRQGAGTDTQYF,TGTGCCAGTAGTACCCGACAGGGGGCCGGCACAGATACGCAGTATTTT
few,TRBV4-1,TRBJ2-7,TRBD1,CASSQGRDRGHYEQYF,TGCGCCAGCAGCCAAGGGCGGGACAGGGGGCACTACGAGCAGTACTTC
.,TRBV5-6,TRBJ2-3,TRBD2,CASSLALAGGQWDTQYF,TGTGCCAGCAGCTTGGCCCTAGCGGGGGGGCAGTGGGATACGCAGTATTTT
few,TRBV19,TRBJ1-1,TRBD1,CASSIGTGFFGFF,TGTGCCAGTAGTATCGGGACAGGGTTCTTCGGTTTCTTT
.,TRBV7-9,TRBJ1-2,.,CASSLIGQWTAGYTF,TGTGCCAGCAGCTTAATAGGTCAGTGGACAGCTGGCTACACCTTC
.,TRBV14,TRBJ2-2,.,CASRKGGTGELFF,TGTGCCAGCAGAAAAGGAGGGACCGGGGAGCTGTTTTTT
.,TRBV6-5,TRBJ1-6,TRBD1,CASSSRTGTNSPLHF,TGTGCCAGCAGTTCTCGGACAGGGACCAATTCACCCCTCCACTTT
.,TRBV4-3,TRBJ1-5,.,CASSRVLQENQPQHF,TGCGCCAGCAGCCGTGTATTACAGGAAAATCAGCCCCAGCATTTT
.,TRBV5-1,TRBJ2-5,TRBD1,CASSTGGWDKETQYF,TGCGCCAGCAGTACAGGGGGCTGGGACAAAGAGACCCAGTACTTC
.,TRBV30,TRBJ2-3,TRBD2,CAWNRREADTQYF,TGTGCCTGGAATCGGCGGGAGGCAGATACGCAGTATTTT
once,TRBV13,TRBJ2-1,TRBD2,CASSRFPTSGGRYEQFF,TGTGCCAGCAGCCGATTCCCGACTAGCGGGGGTAGGTATGAGCAGTTCTTC
.,TRBV7-3,TRBJ1-1,TRBD1,CASSSRETGPKNTEAFF,TGTGCCAGCAGCTCCCGAGAGACAGGGCCAAAGAACACTGAAGCTTTCTTT
.,TRBV27,TRBJ1-4,.,CASSLSSANEKLFF,TGTGCCAGCAGTTTATCGTCAGCTAATGAAAAACTGTTTTTT
.,TRBV19,TRBJ2-3,TRBD2,CASKATRGLADLLPKRAHTDTQYF,TGTGCCAGTAAGGCCACCCGGGGACTAGCGGATTTACTTCCAAAGAGGGCTCACACAGATACGCAGTATTTT
.,TRBV7-8,TRBJ2-2,.,CASRQLGPRNTGELFF,TGTGCCAGCAGACAACTAGGACCGAGGAACACCGGGGAGCTGTTTTTT
.,TRBV5-1,TRBJ1-4,TRBD1,CASSWGQGREKLFF,TGCGCCAGCAGCTGGGGACAGGGCCGCGAAAAACTGTTTTTT
.,TRBV5-1,TRBJ2-7,.,CASSRQDGVYEQYF,TGCGCCAGCAGCCGACAGGACGGAGTCTACGAGCAGTACTTC
.,TRBV7-2,TRBJ2-2,.,CASRLKGYSTGELFF,TGTGCCAGCAGACTAAAAGGATATTCGACCGGGGAGCTGTTTTTT
.,TRBV5-1,TRBJ1-3,.,CASSLDLGNTIYF,TGCGCCAGCAGCTTGGACCTAGGAAACACCATATATTTT
.,TRBV19,TRBJ1-5,.,CASMRIQGVGSNQPQHF,TGTGCCAGTATGAGGATACAAGGGGTGGGGAGCAATCAGCCCCAGCATTTT
few,TRBV27,TRBJ2-6,TRBD2,CASSPETSGRYSGANVLTF,TGTGCCAGCAGCCCTGAAACTAGCGGGCGTTACTCTGGGGCCAACGTCCTGACTTTC
.,TRBV13,TRBJ2-5,.,CASSLRDGKETQYF,TGTGCCAGCAGCCTGCGGGACGGGAAAGAGACCCAGTACTTC
.,TRBV28,TRBJ1-2,.,CASSVNRVWGYTF,TGTGCCAGCAGTGTGAACAGGGTTTGGGGCTACACCTTC
.,TRBV11-2,TRBJ1-6,.,CASSLDGAIRDSPLHF,TGTGCCAGCAGCTTAGATGGGGCTATTAGGGATTCACCCCTCCACTTT
.,TRBV5-4,TRBJ1-2,.,CASSLAGANYGYTF,TGTGCCAGCAGCTTGGCAGGGGCAAACTATGGCTACACCTTC
.,TRBV5-1,TRBJ2-5,.,CASSSMGQQQETQYF,TGCGCCAGCAGCTCGATGGGCCAGCAGCAAGAGACCCAGTACTTC
.,TRBV7-9,TRBJ1-1,TRBD1,CASSFGQGNTEAFF,TGTGCCAGCAGCTTCGGACAGGGGAACACTGAAGCTTTCTTT
.,TRBV5-1,TRBJ2-1,TRBD2,CASSLEASGAYNEQFF,TGCGCCAGCAGCTTGGAGGCTAGCGGGGCCTACAATGAGCAGTTCTTC
.,TRBV7-2,TRBJ2-7,.,CASSLVTQANPYEQYF,TGTGCCAGCAGCTTAGTAACACAGGCGAATCCCTACGAGCAGTACTTC
.,TRBV7-2,TRBJ1-1,TRBD1,CASSSTTGVSTEAFF,TGTGCCAGCAGCTCGACTACAGGGGTCTCCACTGAAGCTTTCTTT
.,TRBV4-2,TRBJ2-1,.,CASSQVDRDWQSYNEQFF,TGTGCCAGCAGCCAAGTCGACCGGGACTGGCAATCCTACAATGAGCAGTTCTTC
few,TRBV28,TRBJ2-7,TRBD1,CASSLYAGGSYEQYF,TGTGCCAGCAGTTTGTACGCAGGGGGCTCCTACGAGCAGTACTTC
.,TRBV11-2,TRBJ1-1,.,CASSLVGGGGIGTEAFF,TGTGCCAGCAGCTTAGTCGGAGGTGGAGGGATAGGCACTGAAGCCTTCTTT
.,TRBV29-1,TRBJ2-3,TRBD2,CSVSRGGRTDTQYF,TGCAGCGTTTCCCGGGGGGGTCGCACAGATACGCAGTATTTT
.,TRBV29-1,TRBJ2-3,.,CSVVRADEGTDTQYF,TGCAGCGTTGTAAGAGCGGATGAGGGTACAGATACGCAGTATTTT
.,TRBV19,TRBJ1-5,.,CASTNRDSNQPQHF,TGTGCCAGTACGAACCGGGATAGCAATCAGCCCCAGCATTTT
.,TRBV11-2,TRBJ2-7,TRBD2,CASSRGGPLSYEQYF,TGTGCCAGCAGCCGCGGGGGACCGCTCTCCTACGAGCAGTACTTC
.,TRBV28,TRBJ1-4,.,CASSLLTVTNEKLFF,TGTGCCAGCAGTTTACTGACAGTAACTAATGAAAAACTGTTTTTT
.,TRBV28,TRBJ1-2,.,CASSLGQGLGGYTF,TGTGCCAGCAGTTTGGGGCAGGGGCTAGGCGGCTACACCTTC
.,TRBV18,TRBJ2-7,.,CASSPTQGSSYEQYF,TGTGCCAGCTCACCAACTCAGGGGAGCTCCTACGAGCAGTACTTC
.,TRBV12-3/TRBV12-4,TRBJ1-2,TRBD1,CASSFQGAGGYTF,TGTGCCAGCAGCTTCCAGGGGGCTGGTGGCTACACCTTC
.,TRBV19,TRBJ2-7,TRBD1,CASSLQGQGATSYEQYF,TGTGCCAGTAGTCTTCAAGGACAGGGGGCCACCTCCTACGAGCAGTACTTC
.,TRBV4-3,TRBJ1-1,.,CASSQDVGNTEAFF,TGCGCCAGCAGCCAAGATGTCGGGAACACTGAAGCTTTCTTT
.,TRBV9,TRBJ2-7,TRBD1,CASSGAGTGNEQYF,TGTGCCAGCAGCGGTGCCGGGACAGGTAACGAGCAGTACTTC